This note documents a single T cell receptor beta chain sequence. Its antigen is not known. The sample belongs to a study of shared clonotypes between healthy human individuals. About the study: A donor's plate count was three for CD4 naive and three for CD4 memory; CD8 naive had two and CD8 memory one.

Profiled with immunoSEQ multiplex PCR; TCRdb holds only in-frame clones, not every one. This sample has roughly 2 million clones, with 90% to 95% found just once. Points from the study as a whole: Sample collection involved blood only; tissue repertoires are likely different. Clonotypes shared by all four donors outscored non-shared clonotypes in generation probability.

The source is a man aged 18 to 35 in good health. The sequenced sample was naive CD4+ T cells sorted from blood. Specified subset: CD45RA+ positively selected.

The DNA of the CDR3 is TGCGCCAGCAGCTTAGGAACAGAGACCTTTGACGAGCAGTACTTC. Translating it yields CASSLGTETFDEQYF. The rearrangement joins TRBV5-1 to TRBJ2-7; no clear D. V was trimmed by 2 bases and J by 5 bases, leaving 17 bases between them. This CDR3 region has 15 residues. Per germline, CDR1 SGHRS and CDR2 YFSETQ.